This T cell receptor (beta chain) was sequenced for a study of identical twins. Study-level results: The same donors were not followed; conclusions instead depended on cross-sectional statistical analysis. One should note that invariant MAIT and iNKT cells could partly confound zero-insertion analyses.

TCRdb called the 5' RACE reads again in MiXCR, with one record for every CDR3 protein. The sample gives under 350,000 distinct CDR3 sequences, roughly 9.8% of which show up once; 5.5% to 9% is in the top ten. Only healthy Caucasians were enrolled as donors. V was shortened by 0 bases and J by 7 bases, with 16 bases between the two germline ends. The CDR3 extends over 17 amino acids. Germline CDR1 SGHAT, CDR2 FQNNGV. On this clonotype: What it binds is unknown.

The data also belong to a second study, concerning yellow fever vaccine responses in identical twins.

The sample was CD8+ T cells sorted from blood. The rearrangement links TRBV11-2 to TRBJ1-6; D gene unclear. This TCR derives from a woman younger than 30 in good health. The CDR3 DNA reads as TGTGCCAGCAGCTTAGAGGGTCAGATTCTTCGGAATTCACCCCTCCACTTT. It encodes CASSLEGQILRNSPLHF.